This T cell receptor (beta chain) was sequenced in a study of shared clonotypes between healthy human individuals. As regards this clone: The antigen remains undetermined.

The data were produced by immunoSEQ multiplex PCR, yet TCRdb's version contains in-frame clones alone and is incomplete. Of about 2.4 million clones listed, roughly 93% are singletons. V lost 5 bases to trimming and J lost 4 bases; unmatched junction nucleotides: 10. Germline-derived CDR1 and CDR2 are SGHTA and FQGTGA. This CDR3 region has 17 residues. General study results and limits: It was anticipated that sequencing depth would influence how many clonotypes donors shared.

The sample comprised naive CD4+ T cells from PBMCs. This sample's subset: CD45RA+ positively selected. V gene TRBV7-3 combines with J gene TRBJ2-1; TRBD2 matches 11 bases. The origin of this receptor is a man aged 18 to 29 in good health. Some clones in this sample may be carry-over from other donors' samples. The CDR3 protein is CASSPVLAGELYNEQFF. The CDR3 bases are TGTGCCAGCAGCCCAGTACTAGCGGGGGAACTATACAATGAGCAGTTCTTC.